The 19 T cell receptor beta chains listed next were all sequenced from one sample in a study of T cell responses to AZD1222 COVID-19 vaccine. TCRdb's copy holds only in-frame clones and misses some; the assay was immunoSEQ multiplex PCR. Of roughly 180,000 clones in the sample, almost 90% were seen once. The specimen was peripheral blood, collected on day 0 of AZD1222 vaccination. Receptor source: an adult in good health.

The V call is TRBV3-1 (or the pseudogene TRBV3-2), the J call TRBJ1-2; tentatively, D is TRBD1 (6 bases). The V end lost 0 bases, the J end lost 5 bases, and 13 bases lay between the germline ends. CDR1 and CDR2 (germline): LGHDT, YNNKEL (reference sequence). The CDR3 is 15 amino acids. In DNA, the CDR3 is TGTGCCAGCAGCCAAGATAGGGCCGGGACATATGGCTACACCTTC. Translating gives CASSQDRAGTYGYTF.

V usage is TRBV14 and J usage is TRBJ2-7; a weak D match, TRBD1 (6 bases). This CDR3 contains 13 residues. The germline V gene encodes CDR1 SGHDN and CDR2 FVKESK. Deletions cut 0 bases from V and 6 bases from J, with 9 bases between. For the CDR3, the DNA is TGTGCCAGCAGCCAAGACAGGGGAAGCGAGCAGTACTTC. It specifies CASSQDRGSEQYF.

In this sample, this clone turned up once. This chain joins TRBV11-1 and TRBJ2-7, with 8 bases aligning to TRBD1. The CDR3 spans 14 residues. V shed 5 bases and J 3 bases; nucleotides not matched to a gene: 6. CDR1 is SGHAT, CDR2 FQDESV, per germline (reference sequence). For the CDR3, the DNA is TGTGCCAGCAGCCAAGGGACAGGACGCTACGAGCAGTACTTC. Residues: CASSQGTGRYEQYF.

This chain uses TRBV7-3 with TRBJ2-7, with 9 bases identical to TRBD2. V lost 5 bases and J lost 0; bases outside the gene matches: 11. Germline CDR1 is SGHTA and CDR2 is FQGTGA. The CDR3 has 17 amino acids. CDR3 residues: CASSQTARGGRSYEQYF. Written as DNA, the CDR3 is TGTGCCAGCAGCCAAACGGCGCGGGGGGGCCGCTCCTACGAGCAGTACTTC.

V gene TRBV29-1 combines with J gene TRBJ2-3; D remains unclear. The CDR3 consists of 16 residues. Deletions cut 0 bases from V and 0 bases from J, with 13 bases between. CDR1 is SQVTM and CDR2 is ANQGSEA in the germline V gene. The CDR3 sequence: CSVEDLTRPSTDTQYF. The CDR3 nucleotides are TGCAGCGTTGAAGATCTGACACGACCAAGCACAGATACGCAGTATTTT.

The chain joins TRBV5-1 to TRBJ2-3; no clear D gene. The germline V and J ends were trimmed by 0 bases and 0 bases, with 5 bases remaining between them. CDR3 length: 14 residues. Germline V lookup: CDR1 SGHRS, CDR2 YFSETQ. CDR3: CASSLGQSTDTQYF. For the CDR3, the DNA is TGCGCCAGCAGCTTGGGGCAGAGCACAGATACGCAGTATTTT.

In its sample, this clone was seen once. This chain joins TRBV9 and TRBJ2-1; D tentatively reads TRBD1 or TRBD2 (6 bases each). The germline V gene has CDR1 SGDLS and CDR2 YYNGEE. Trimming stripped 2 bases from V and 6 bases from J, with 18 bases between. The CDR3 spans 16 residues. In nucleotides, the CDR3 is TGTGCCAGCAGCGTCCCGAGGGGGGTTCCTACCAATGAGCAGTTCTTC. It translates to CASSVPRGVPTNEQFF. Full variable domain (outside the CDR3, taken from reference TRBV9 and TRBJ2-1): DSGVTQTPKHLITATGQRVTLRCSPRSGDLSVYWYQQSLDQGLQFLIQYYNGEERAKGNILERFSAQQFPDLHSELNLSSLELGDSALYFCASSVPRGVPTNEQFFGPGTRLTVL.

Note on this clone: Other DNA sequences in this sample translate to the same CDR3. The chain joins TRBV7-9 to TRBJ1-3; D might be TRBD1 (5 bases). The ends were cut back, 1 base at V and 2 bases at J, with 6 bases in the middle. Per germline, CDR1 SEHNR and CDR2 FQNEAQ (reference sequence). CDR3 size: 14 residues. CDR3 loop: CASSLGGAGNTIYF. In DNA form, the CDR3 reads TGTGCCAGCAGCTTAGGGGGGGCTGGAAACACCATATATTTT.

The chain joins TRBV28 to TRBJ1-5; the match to TRBD1 covers 10 bases. The CDR3 has 16 residues. Germline V gene lookup returns CDR1 MDHEN and CDR2 SYDVKM. V was pared by 5 bases and J by 1 base, with 5 bases of the junction left unmatched. DNA for the CDR3: TGTGCCAGCAGTCATGGGGACAGGGGAAGCAATCAGCCCCAGCATTTT. Protein product: CASSHGDRGSNQPQHF.

The genes are TRBV5-1 and TRBJ2-7; 8 positions match TRBD2. The CDR3 spans 15 residues. In germline, CDR1 is SGHRS, CDR2 YFSETQ. With 4 bases clipped from V and 3 bases from J, the junction kept 9 bases outside the gene matches. CDR3 residues: CASSRPGGENYEQYF. The CDR3 DNA reads as TGCGCCAGCAGCCGGCCGGGAGGGGAAAACTACGAGCAGTACTTC. Full variable domain (remainder filled in from reference TRBV5-1 and TRBJ2-7): KAGVTQTPRYLIKTRGQQVTLSCSPISGHRSVSWYQQTPGQGLQFLFEYFSETQRNKGNFPGRFSGRQFSNSRSEMNVSTLELGDSALYLCASSRPGGENYEQYFGPGTRLTVT.

This rearrangement joins TRBV5-1 to TRBJ1-1, with TRBD1 as a possible D gene (5 bases). Trimming cost V 2 bases and J 5 bases, with 10 bases left between them. Per germline, CDR1 SGHRS and CDR2 YFSETQ. This CDR3 spans 13 amino acids. The CDR3 DNA is TGCGCCAGCAGCTTTATAGGGGAAACTGAAGCTTTCTTT. As protein: CASSFIGETEAFF.

This clone was seen only once. The chain recombines TRBV10-3 with TRBJ1-2; 7 bases fit TRBD1. The CDR3 is made up of 15 amino acids. Germline CDR1 is ENHRY and CDR2 is SYGVKD. V shed 6 bases, J shed 8 bases, and the junction held 15 bases outside the gene matches. Here the CDR3 DNA reads TGTGCCATCAGCACCCAACCCACAGGGGATACCGGCTACACCTTC. It is translated as CAISTQPTGDTGYTF.

The chain uses TRBV6-5 and TRBJ2-7; D may be TRBD1 (6 bases). The CDR3 consists of 15 residues. The V gene's germline CDR1 is MNHEY and CDR2 SVGAGI. V lost 5 bases to trimming and J lost 4 bases, with 18 bases between them. The CDR3 nucleotides are TGTGCCAGCAGTCTCTCCGGACAAGGGGGATACGAGCAGTACTTC. Its protein is CASSLSGQGGYEQYF.

V usage is TRBV6-1 and J usage is TRBJ2-1; 7 bases match TRBD1. The V and J ends lost 2 bases and 1 base, in that order; junction bases with no gene match: 5. The CDR3 covers 16 residues. CDR1 and CDR2 from the germline V gene are MNHNS and SASEGT. The CDR3 loop is CASSEFATGSYNEQFF. DNA for the CDR3: TGTGCCAGCAGTGAATTCGCGACAGGGTCCTACAATGAGCAGTTCTTC.

The chain is built from TRBV6-5 and TRBJ2-2; D is uncertain. The CDR3 spans 14 residues. CDR1 and CDR2 from the germline V gene are MNHEY and SVGAGI. V lost 2 bases and J lost 5, with 9 bases in between. The CDR3 DNA reads TGTGCCAGCAGTTACGACCTGGTGACCGGGGAGCTGTTTTTT. Amino acid sequence: CASSYDLVTGELFF.

This clone showed up just a few times. V usage is TRBV4-1 and J usage is TRBJ1-6; D perhaps matches TRBD1 (5 bases). CDR1 and CDR2 (germline): MGHRA, YSYEKL. V dropped 1 base and J dropped 9 bases, with 10 bases sitting between them. This CDR3 spans 14 amino acids. The CDR3 DNA is TGCGCCAGCAGCCAAGGCGGGGGGTTTTCACCCCTCCACTTT. Amino acid sequence: CASSQGGGFSPLHF.

This chain connects TRBV18 to TRBJ2-1; 8 bases line up with TRBD2. The CDR3 length is 16 residues. Germline values: CDR1 KGHSH, CDR2 LQKENI. Unmatched junction bases numbered 8, after V lost 3 bases and J lost 4 bases. The CDR3 DNA follows: TGTGCCAGCTCACCCGGGGGGGCCATTACGTACAATGAGCAGTTCTTC. This encodes CASSPGGAITYNEQFF.

The chain uses TRBV3-1 (or the pseudogene TRBV3-2) and TRBJ1-1, with D unresolved. CDR3 length: 11 amino acids. The V and J ends lost 3 bases and 6 bases respectively, with 5 bases between them. Germline V gene lookup returns CDR1 LGHDT and CDR2 YNNKEL (reference sequence). The CDR3 DNA sequence: TGTGCCAGCAGCCAGAGGGCTGAAGCTTTCTTT. Translated, it gives CASSQRAEAFF.

The CDR3 bases are TGCGCCAGCTCTCGTTTCGCAGGGACCGGGGAGCTGTTTTTT. Translating it yields CASSRFAGTGELFF. V gene TRBV4-3 combines with J gene TRBJ2-2, with D possibly being TRBD1 (5 bases). Trimming shortened V by 8 bases and J by 5 bases, and 15 bases separated the two germline ends. The CDR3 totals 14 residues. From germline, CDR1 is LGHNA and CDR2 YSLEER.